Sequencing of this TCR beta chain was carried out in a study of cytomegalovirus exposure and HLA in healthy donors. General study findings and limits: Clonal expansion was found to be greater in HLA-associated TCR beta chains than in equally common others in a later analysis.

The table lists this clone with a few counts. Its antigen is not known. PCR used 60 Vbeta primers and 13 Jbeta primers. Assay used: immunoSEQ multiplex PCR; TCRdb lists only in-frame clones, some missing. The table lists approximately 150,000 clones, just under 80% of them singletons, with roughly 13% in the top ten. The trim removed 1 base at V and 5 bases at J, leaving 11 bases unmatched. The CDR3 is 17 residues long. Germline V gene data show CDR1 as SGHAT and CDR2 as FQNNGV. The sequenced sample consisted of PBMCs. The chain is built from TRBV11-2 and TRBJ2-5, with 9 bases that match TRBD1. This sequence was found in a woman aged 50 to 65 in good health and CMV-seropositive. The CDR3 here is CASSLGIGTGTSETQYF. CDR3 in DNA: TGTGCCAGCAGCTTAGGAATAGGGACAGGGACATCGGAGACCCAGTACTTC. The full variable domain, its missing parts supplied by reference TRBV11-2 and TRBJ2-5, is EAGVAQSPRYKIIEKRQSVAFWCNPISGHATLYWYQQILGQGPKLLIQFQNNGVVDDSQLPKDRFSAERLKGVDSTLKIQPAKLEDSAVYLCASSLGIGTGTSETQYFGPGTRLLVL.